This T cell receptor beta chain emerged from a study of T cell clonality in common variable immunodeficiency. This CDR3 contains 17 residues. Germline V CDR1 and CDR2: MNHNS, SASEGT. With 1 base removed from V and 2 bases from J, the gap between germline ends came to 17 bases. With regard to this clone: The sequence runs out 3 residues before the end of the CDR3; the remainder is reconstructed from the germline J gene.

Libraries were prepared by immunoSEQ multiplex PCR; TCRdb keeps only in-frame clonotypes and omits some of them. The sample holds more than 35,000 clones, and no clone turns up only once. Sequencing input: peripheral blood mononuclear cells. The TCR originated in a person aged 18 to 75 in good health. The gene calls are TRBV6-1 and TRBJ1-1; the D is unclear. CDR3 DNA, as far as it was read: TGTGCCAGCAGTGAAGGTGATCGGAGGGCGCTTAACACTGAA. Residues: CASSEGDRRALNTE. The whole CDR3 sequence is CASSEGDRRALNTEAFF.